The present T cell receptor (beta chain) was sequenced within a study of blood T cell repertoires in COVID-19. Turning to the study itself: Donors in the United States, Italy and Spain gave samples during acute or convalescent COVID-19. Sample material is recorded as cDNA or gDNA derived from T cells, B-cell-depleted T cells, or PBMCs.

Original handling: Reference gene primers were amplified, and this amplification served to estimate nucleated cell counts. Repertoires were generated with immunoSEQ multiplex PCR, while TCRdb's copy carries only in-frame clones and drops some. That table furnishes V, J and clone size, whereas the DNA furnished D and trimming. Among about 110,000 clones listed, less than 75% were seen once. V was trimmed by 4 bases and J by 8 bases, leaving 6 bases between them. CDR3 length: 11 amino acids. Germline assignment: CDR1 WSHSY and CDR2 SAAADI. This clonotype was obtained from a woman aged 40 to 50 with acute or convalescent COVID-19. The sample comprised peripheral blood. V and J are TRBV10-2 and TRBJ2-1; D call uncertain. The DNA of the CDR3 is TGCGCCAGCAGTGCTCGGGATGAGCAGTTCTTC. It translates to CASSARDEQFF.